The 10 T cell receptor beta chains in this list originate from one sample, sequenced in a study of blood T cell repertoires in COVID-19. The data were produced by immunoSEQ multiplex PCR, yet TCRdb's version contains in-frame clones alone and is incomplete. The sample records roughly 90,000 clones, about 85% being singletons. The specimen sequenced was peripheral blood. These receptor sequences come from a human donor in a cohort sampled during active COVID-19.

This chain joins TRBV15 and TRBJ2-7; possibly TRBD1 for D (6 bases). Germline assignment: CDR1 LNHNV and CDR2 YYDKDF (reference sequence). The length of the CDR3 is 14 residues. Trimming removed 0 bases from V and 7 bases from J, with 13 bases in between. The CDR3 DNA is TGTGCCACCAGCAGAGATGGGGAGAGGGGGGAGCAGTACTTC. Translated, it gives CATSRDGERGEQYF.

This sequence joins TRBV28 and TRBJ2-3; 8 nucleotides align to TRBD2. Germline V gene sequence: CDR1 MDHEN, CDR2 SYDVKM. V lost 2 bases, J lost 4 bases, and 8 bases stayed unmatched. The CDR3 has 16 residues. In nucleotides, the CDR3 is TGTGCCAGCAGTTTAATAGGGGCGGGAGGCTCAGATACGCAGTATTTT. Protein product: CASSLIGAGGSDTQYF.

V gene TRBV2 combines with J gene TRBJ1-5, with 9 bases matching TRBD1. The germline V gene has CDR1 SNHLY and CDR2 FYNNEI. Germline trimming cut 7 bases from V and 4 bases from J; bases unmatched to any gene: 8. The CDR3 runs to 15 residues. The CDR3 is CASMAGQGWNQPQHF. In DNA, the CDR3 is TGTGCCAGCATGGCGGGACAGGGTTGGAATCAGCCCCAGCATTTT.

CDR3 protein: CASSYSTGTSGGADNEQFF. The CDR3 DNA follows: TGTGCCAGCAGTTACTCGACTGGGACTAGCGGGGGGGCGGACAATGAGCAGTTCTTC. The chain recombines TRBV6-2 or TRBV6-3 with TRBJ2-1; 16 bases agree with TRBD2. V lost 0 bases and J lost 5; bases outside the gene matches: 7. Per germline, CDR1 MNHEY and CDR2 SVGEGT. This CDR3 has 19 residues.

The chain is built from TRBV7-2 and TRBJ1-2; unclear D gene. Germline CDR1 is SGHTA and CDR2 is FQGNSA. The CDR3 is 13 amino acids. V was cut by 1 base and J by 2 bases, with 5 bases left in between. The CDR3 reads CASSLVVNYGYTF. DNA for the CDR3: TGTGCCAGCAGCTTAGTAGTGAACTATGGCTACACCTTC.

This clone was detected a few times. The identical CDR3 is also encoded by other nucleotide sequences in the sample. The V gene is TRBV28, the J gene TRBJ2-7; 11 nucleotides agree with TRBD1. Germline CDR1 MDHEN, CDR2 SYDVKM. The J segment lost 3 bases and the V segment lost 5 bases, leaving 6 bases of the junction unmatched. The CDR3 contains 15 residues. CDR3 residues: CASSPADRGLYEQYF. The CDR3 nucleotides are TGTGCCAGCAGTCCTGCGGACAGGGGGCTCTACGAGCAGTACTTC.

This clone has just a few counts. The CDR3 bases are TGTGCCAGCAGCTCCCGACAGGGGGAAGCTTATAATTCACCCCTCCACTTT. Translated: CASSSRQGEAYNSPLHF. V gene TRBV5-4 combines with J gene TRBJ1-6; 9 bases align to TRBD1. Germline values: CDR1 SGHNT, CDR2 YYREEE (reference sequence). This CDR3 has 17 residues. Losses at the gene ends were 3 bases for V and 4 bases for J; bases not matched to a gene: 8.

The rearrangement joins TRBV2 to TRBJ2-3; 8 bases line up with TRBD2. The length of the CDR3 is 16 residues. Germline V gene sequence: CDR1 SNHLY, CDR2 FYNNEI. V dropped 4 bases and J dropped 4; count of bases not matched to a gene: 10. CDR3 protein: CASSGRVTSVPDTQYF. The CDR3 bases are TGTGCCAGCAGTGGACGAGTGACTAGCGTACCAGATACGCAGTATTTT.

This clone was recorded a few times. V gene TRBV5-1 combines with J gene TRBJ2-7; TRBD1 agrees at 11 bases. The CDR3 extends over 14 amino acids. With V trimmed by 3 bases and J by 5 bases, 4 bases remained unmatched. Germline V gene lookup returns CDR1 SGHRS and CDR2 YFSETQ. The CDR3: CASSSGTGGNEQYF. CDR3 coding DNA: TGCGCCAGCAGCTCCGGGACAGGGGGAAACGAGCAGTACTTC.

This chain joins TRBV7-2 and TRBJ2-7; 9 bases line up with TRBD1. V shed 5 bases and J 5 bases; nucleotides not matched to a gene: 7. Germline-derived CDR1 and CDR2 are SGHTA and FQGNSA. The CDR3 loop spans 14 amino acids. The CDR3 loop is CASSPGTGFHEQYF. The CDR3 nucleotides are TGTGCCAGCAGCCCCGGGACAGGGTTCCACGAGCAGTACTTC.